This TCR beta chain was sequenced during a study of identical twins. There are many counts of this clonotype. J was trimmed by 0 bases and V by 4 bases; bases with no gene match: 4. Germline V lookup: CDR1 LGHDT, CDR2 YNNKEL (reference sequence). This CDR3 comprises 16 residues. MiXCR was run by TCRdb on the 5' RACE reads, yielding one entry per CDR3 protein. There are 450,000 or so distinct CDR3 sequences in the sample; 14% occur only once, and 0.4% to 0.55% lies in the top ten. These same records also appear under a second study, on yellow fever vaccine responses in identical twins.

The chain joins TRBV3-1 to TRBJ2-2, with 8 bases identical to TRBD1. The sequencing input was CD4+ T cells sorted from blood. The sequence came from a woman between 18 and 30 years old in good health. CDR3: CASSLPGQANTGELFF. CDR3 nucleotides: TGTGCCAGCAGCCTCCCGGGACAGGCGAACACCGGGGAGCTGTTTTTT.